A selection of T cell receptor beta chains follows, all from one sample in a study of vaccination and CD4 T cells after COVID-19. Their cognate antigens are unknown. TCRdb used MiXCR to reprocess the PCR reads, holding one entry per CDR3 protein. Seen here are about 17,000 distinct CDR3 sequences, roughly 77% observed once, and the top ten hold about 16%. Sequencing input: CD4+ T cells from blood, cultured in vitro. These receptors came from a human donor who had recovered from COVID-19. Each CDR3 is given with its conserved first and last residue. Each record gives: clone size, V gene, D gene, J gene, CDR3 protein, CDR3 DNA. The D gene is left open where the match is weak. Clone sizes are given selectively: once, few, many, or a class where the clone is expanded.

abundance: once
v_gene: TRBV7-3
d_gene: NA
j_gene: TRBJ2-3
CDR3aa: CASSPRGGAGTDTQYF
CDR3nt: TGTGCCAGCAGCCCCAGGGGCGGAGCTGGAACAGATACGCAGTATTTT

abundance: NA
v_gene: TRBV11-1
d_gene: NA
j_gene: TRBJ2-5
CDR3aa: CASSLEGGETQYF
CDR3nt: TGTGCCAGCAGCTTGGAGGGCGGAGAGACCCAGTACTTC

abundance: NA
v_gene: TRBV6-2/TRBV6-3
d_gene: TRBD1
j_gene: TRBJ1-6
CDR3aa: CATGTGGASPLHF
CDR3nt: TGTGCCACCGGGACAGGGGGCGCCTCACCCCTCCACTTT

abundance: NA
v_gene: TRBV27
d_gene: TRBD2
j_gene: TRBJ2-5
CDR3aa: CASSPGTSGNQETQYF
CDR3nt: TGTGCCAGCAGTCCCGGGACTAGCGGGAATCAAGAGACCCAGTACTTC

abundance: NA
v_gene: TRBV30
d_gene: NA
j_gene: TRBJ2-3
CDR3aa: CAQARERLDTQYF
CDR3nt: TGTGCCCAGGCGAGAGAACGGTTGGATACGCAGTATTTT

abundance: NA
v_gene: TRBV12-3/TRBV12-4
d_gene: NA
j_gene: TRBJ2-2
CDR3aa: CASTASADGELFF
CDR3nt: TGTGCCAGCACCGCGTCAGCGGACGGGGAGCTGTTTTTT

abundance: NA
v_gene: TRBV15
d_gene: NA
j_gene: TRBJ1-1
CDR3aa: CATSRAGRNTEAFF
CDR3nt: TGTGCCACCAGCAGAGCAGGGAGGAACACTGAAGCTTTCTTT

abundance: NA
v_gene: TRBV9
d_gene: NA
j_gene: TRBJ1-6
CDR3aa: CASSVEDNSPLHF
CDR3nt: TGTGCCAGCAGCGTAGAGGATAATTCACCCCTCCACTTT

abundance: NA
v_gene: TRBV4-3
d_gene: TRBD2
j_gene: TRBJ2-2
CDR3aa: CASSPSGGRPGELFF
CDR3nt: TGCGCCAGCAGCCCATCGGGGGGGCGCCCCGGGGAGCTGTTTTTT

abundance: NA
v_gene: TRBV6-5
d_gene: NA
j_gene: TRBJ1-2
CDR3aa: CASSWGAENGYTF
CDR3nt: TGTGCCAGCAGTTGGGGGGCGGAGAATGGCTACACCTTC

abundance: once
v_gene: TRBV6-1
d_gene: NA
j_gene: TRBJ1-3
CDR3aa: CASRSAGTLGNTIYF
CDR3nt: TGTGCCAGCAGGTCCGCAGGGACCCTCGGAAACACCATATATTTT

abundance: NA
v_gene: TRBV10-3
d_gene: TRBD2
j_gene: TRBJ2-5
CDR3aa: CAISEASSGRRSKTQYF
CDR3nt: TGTGCCATCAGTGAAGCGTCTAGCGGGAGGAGGTCAAAGACCCAGTACTTC

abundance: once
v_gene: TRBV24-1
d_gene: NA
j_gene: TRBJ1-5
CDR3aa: CATSGGARRPQHF
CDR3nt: TGTGCCACCAGTGGGGGGGCGCGTCGGCCCCAGCATTTT

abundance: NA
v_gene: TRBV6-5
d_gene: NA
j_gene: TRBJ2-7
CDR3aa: CASSYAGLPRSEQYF
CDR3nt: TGTGCCAGCAGTTACGCTGGACTACCACGCTCCGAGCAGTACTTC

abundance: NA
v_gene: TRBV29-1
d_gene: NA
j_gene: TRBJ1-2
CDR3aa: CSVEGGYGYTF
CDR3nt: TGCAGCGTTGAAGGGGGTTATGGCTACACCTTC

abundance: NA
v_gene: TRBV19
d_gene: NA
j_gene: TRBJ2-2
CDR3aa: CASSIRDTGELFF
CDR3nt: TGTGCCAGTAGTATTAGGGACACCGGGGAGCTGTTTTTT

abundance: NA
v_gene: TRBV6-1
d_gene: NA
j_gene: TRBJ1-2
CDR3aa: CASSAGTVYGYTF
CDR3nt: TGTGCCAGCAGTGCCGGGACGGTATATGGCTACACCTTC

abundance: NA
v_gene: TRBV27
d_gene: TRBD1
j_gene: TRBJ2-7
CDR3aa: CASSSIRGSPFYEQYF
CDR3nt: TGTGCCAGCAGTTCGATCAGGGGGTCCCCCTTCTACGAGCAGTACTTC

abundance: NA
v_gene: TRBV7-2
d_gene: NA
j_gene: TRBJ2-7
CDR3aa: CASSLNGQAYEQYF
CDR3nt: TGTGCCAGCAGCTTAAACGGACAAGCCTACGAGCAGTACTTC

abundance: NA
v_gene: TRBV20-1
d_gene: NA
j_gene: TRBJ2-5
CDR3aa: CRAGQQETQYF
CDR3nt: TGTCGTGCCGGGCAGCAAGAGACCCAGTACTTC

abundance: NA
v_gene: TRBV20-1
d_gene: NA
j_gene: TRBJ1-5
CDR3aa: CSARVTGERQPQHF
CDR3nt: TGCAGTGCTAGAGTGACCGGGGAGAGGCAGCCCCAGCATTTT

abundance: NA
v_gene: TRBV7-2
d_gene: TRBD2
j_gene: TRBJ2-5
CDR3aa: CASSPTSGGGETQYF
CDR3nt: TGTGCCAGCAGCCCGACTAGCGGGGGGGGAGAGACCCAGTACTTC

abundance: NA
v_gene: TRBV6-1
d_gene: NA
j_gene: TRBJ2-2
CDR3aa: CASGRDTGELFF
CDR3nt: TGTGCCAGCGGGCGGGACACCGGGGAGCTGTTTTTT

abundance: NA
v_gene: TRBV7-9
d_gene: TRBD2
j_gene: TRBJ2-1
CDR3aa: CASSLEAGGINEQFF
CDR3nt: TGCGCCAGCAGCTTGGAAGCGGGAGGGATCAATGAGCAGTTCTTC

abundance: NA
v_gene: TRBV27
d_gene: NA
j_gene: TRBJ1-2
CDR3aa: CASSLGGTYSGYTF
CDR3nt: TGTGCCAGCAGTTTAGGCGGGACATACTCTGGCTACACCTTC

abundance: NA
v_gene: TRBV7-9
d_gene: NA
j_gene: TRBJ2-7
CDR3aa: CASSQSAGNEQYF
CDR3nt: TGTGCCAGCAGCCAGAGCGCAGGGAACGAGCAGTACTTC

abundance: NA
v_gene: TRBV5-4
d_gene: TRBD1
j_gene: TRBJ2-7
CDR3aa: CASSSGGQGAYEQYF
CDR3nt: TGTGCCAGCAGCAGTGGAGGACAGGGGGCCTACGAGCAGTACTTC

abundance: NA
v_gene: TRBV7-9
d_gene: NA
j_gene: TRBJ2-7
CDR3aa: CASSLPLPDEQYF
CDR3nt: TGTGCCAGCAGCTTACCCCTCCCAGACGAGCAGTACTTC

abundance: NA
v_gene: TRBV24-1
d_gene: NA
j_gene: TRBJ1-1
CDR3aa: CATSDSGRTEAFF
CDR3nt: TGTGCCACCAGTGATTCCGGGAGGACTGAAGCTTTCTTT

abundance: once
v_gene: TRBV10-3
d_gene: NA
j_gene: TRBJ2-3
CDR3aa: CAIGGIAADTQYF
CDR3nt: TGTGCCATCGGGGGGATAGCGGCAGATACGCAGTATTTT

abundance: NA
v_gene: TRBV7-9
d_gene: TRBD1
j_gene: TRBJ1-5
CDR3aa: CASSLGTGRIHQPQHF
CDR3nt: TGTGCCAGCAGCTTAGGGACAGGGAGGATTCATCAGCCCCAGCATTTT

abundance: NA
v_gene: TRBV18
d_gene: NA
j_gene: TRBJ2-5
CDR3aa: CASSPQETQYF
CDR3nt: TGTGCCAGCTCACCACAGGAGACCCAGTACTTC

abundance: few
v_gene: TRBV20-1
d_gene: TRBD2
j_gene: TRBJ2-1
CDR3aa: CSARDPGGRTYNEQFF
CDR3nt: TGCAGTGCTAGAGATCCTGGCGGGAGAACCTACAATGAGCAGTTCTTC

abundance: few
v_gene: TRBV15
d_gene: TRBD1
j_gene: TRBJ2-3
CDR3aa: CATSSTGQGGTDTQYF
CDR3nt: TGTGCCACCAGCAGTACAGGACAGGGGGGCACAGATACGCAGTATTTT

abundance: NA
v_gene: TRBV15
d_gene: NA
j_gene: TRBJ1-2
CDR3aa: CATSRDLEISGARVDYTF
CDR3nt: TGTGCCACCAGCAGAGATCTAGAAATTAGCGGGGCGAGGGTAGACTACACCTTC

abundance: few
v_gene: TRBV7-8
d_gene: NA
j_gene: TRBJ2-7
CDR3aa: CASSLGGASYEQYF
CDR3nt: TGTGCCAGCAGCTTAGGAGGGGCATCCTACGAGCAGTACTTC

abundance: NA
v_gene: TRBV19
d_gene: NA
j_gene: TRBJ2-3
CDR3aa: CASSPRLPTDTQYF
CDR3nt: TGTGCCAGTAGTCCCAGGCTACCCACAGATACGCAGTATTTT

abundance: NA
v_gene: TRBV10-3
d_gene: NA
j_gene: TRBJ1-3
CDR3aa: CAIRGTTSGNTIYF
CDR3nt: TGTGCCATCAGGGGGACGACTTCTGGAAACACCATATATTTT

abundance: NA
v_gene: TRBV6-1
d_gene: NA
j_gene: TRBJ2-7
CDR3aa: CASSRGSLYEQYF
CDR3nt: TGTGCCAGCAGTCGCGGTTCCCTCTACGAGCAGTACTTC